This T cell receptor (beta chain) is drawn from a study of relationships among human T cell subsets (dated by TCRdb to the early 2010s). Broadly, across the study: The study sequenced eight distinct T cell populations from blood: pan T, CD8 cytotoxic, regulatory, Th1, Th2, naive plus transitional, activated and memory cells. Points the paper makes about the study in general: V, D and J usage, CDR3 length and N-nucleotide additions showed no statistically significant differences among the seven subsets. While more than 60% of CD8+ cytotoxic sequences came from clones with more than 100 reads, the regulatory and Th2 subsets had few clones of that kind. The substantial sharing of CDR3s among Th1, Th2 and regulatory T cells was interpreted as suggesting that cell fate choices are stochastic. The bead-based sorting was unable to rule out the presence of a CD4+CD8+ double-positive population.

V trim: 8 bases; J trim: 4 bases; unmatched bases: 7. From the germline V gene, CDR1 is SGHVS and CDR2 is FQNEAQ. The CDR3 numbers 13 residues from cysteine through phenylalanine. Only CDR3 DNA remains: 39 bases, in frame from the first base. This clonotype occurred a few times. It lacks a known antigen. No much larger clone exists at a distance of one base, and base qualities are not known. Starting from positively selected CD4+ cells, anti-CD25 beads were used to select CD4+CD25+ regulatory T cells. Miltenyi superparamagnetic beads coated with subset-specific monoclonal antibodies were used to isolate the T cell subsets. All T cell populations were isolated from peripheral blood. Whole blood was subjected to Ficoll separation to obtain mononuclear cells, from which monocytes were subsequently depleted using anti-CD14 microbeads. Right after isolation, the cell populations were resuspended in RNAprotect reagent.

The protocol used for the library was multiplex PCR. Reads for this sample came from a 454 GS FLX. Semiquantitative ARM-PCR was used to amplify the TCR alpha and beta CDR3 regions from mRNA. In ARM-PCR, tagged nested gene-specific primers were used first, and communal superprimers then performed exponential amplification. Before the first-round PCR products went through the second amplification round, exonuclease was used to remove the nested primers. Sequencing of the amplicons was performed on the 454 platform, which allows millions of DNA fragments to be sequenced rapidly without cloning bias. An effective read was defined as a read mappable to both V and J germline segments. The study's own analysis went as follows. IRmap was used to assign reads to germline V, D and J segments, and IRmap relies on pyromap, a Smith-Waterman modification adapted to 454 sequencing errors. D-beta assignments were filtered with cutoffs set at the 99th percentile of alignment scores obtained from simulated random sequences. The CDR3 was taken to be the amino acids lying between the conserved V-segment Y[YFLI]C motif and the J-segment [FW]GXGT motif. A compound Poisson process model, previously applied to large-scale EST data, was used to estimate repertoire diversity. A cross-contamination detection procedure was applied to argue against sample contamination as the source of shared CDR3s. Using fastp at Q25 and MiXCR, TCRdb reprocessed the public reads and kept productive beta chains. Every entry covers one CDR3 protein and lists the most common genes and DNA from its rows. The V and J calls were not made by the authors but by TCRdb's processing. The sample table shows roughly 15,000 distinct CDR3 sequences, and 50% to 75% are seen once. The ten largest clonotypes hold 2% to 2.5% of the sample.

Material for sequencing was Tregs sorted from blood. Recombination connected TRBV7-8 to TRBJ2-7, with 8 central nucleotides matching TRBD1. The sequence was collected from a man aged 35 to 55 in good health. The bases read TGTGCCAGCGGTGGCAGACAGGGGTACGAGCAGTACTTC. Translated, it reads CASGGRQGYEQYF.